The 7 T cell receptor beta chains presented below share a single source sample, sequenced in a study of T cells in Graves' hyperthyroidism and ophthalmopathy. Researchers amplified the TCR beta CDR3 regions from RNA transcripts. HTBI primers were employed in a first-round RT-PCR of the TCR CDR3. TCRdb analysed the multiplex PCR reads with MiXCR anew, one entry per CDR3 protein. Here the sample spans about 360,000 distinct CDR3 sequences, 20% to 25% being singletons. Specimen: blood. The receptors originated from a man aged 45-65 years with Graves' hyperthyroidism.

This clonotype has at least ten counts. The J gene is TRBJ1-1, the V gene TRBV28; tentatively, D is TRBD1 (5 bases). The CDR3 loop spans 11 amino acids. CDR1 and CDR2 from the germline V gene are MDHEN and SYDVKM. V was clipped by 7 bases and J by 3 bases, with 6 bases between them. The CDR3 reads CASKGHTEAFF. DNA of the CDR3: TGTGCCAGCAAGGGGCACACTGAAGCTTTCTTT.

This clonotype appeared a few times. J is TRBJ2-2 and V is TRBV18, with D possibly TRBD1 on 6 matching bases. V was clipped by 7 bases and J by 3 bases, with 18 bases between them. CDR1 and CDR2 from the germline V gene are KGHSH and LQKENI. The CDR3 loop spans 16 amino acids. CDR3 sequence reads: CASYFSMTGDTGELFF. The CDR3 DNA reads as TGTGCCAGCTACTTCAGCATGACAGGAGACACCGGGGAGCTGTTTTTT. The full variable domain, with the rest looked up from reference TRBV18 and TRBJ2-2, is NAGVMQNPRHLVRRRGQEARLRCSPMKGHSHVYWYRQLPEEGLKFMVYLQKENIIDESGMPKERFSAEFPKEGPSILRIQQVVRGDSAAYFCASYFSMTGDTGELFFGEGSRLTVL.

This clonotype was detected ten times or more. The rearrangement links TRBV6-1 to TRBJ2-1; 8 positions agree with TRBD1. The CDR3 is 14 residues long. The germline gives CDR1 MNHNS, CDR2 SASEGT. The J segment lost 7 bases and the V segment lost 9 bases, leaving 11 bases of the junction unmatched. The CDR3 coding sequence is TGTGCCAGTGATGACAGGGGAAGAGGGAATGAGCAGTTCTTC. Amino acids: CASDDRGRGNEQFF.

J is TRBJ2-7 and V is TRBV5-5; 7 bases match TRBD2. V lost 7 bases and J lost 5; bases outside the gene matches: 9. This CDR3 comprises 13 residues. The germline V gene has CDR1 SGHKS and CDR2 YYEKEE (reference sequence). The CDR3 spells CASGGGVINEQYF. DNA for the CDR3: TGTGCCAGCGGCGGGGGAGTAATCAACGAGCAGTACTTC.

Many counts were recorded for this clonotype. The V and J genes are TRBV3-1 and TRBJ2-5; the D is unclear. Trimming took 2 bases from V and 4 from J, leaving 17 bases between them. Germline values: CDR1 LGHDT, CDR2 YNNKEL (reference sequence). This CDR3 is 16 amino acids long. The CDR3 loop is CASSQRDLLPGETQYF. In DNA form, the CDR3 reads TGTGCCAGCAGCCAACGCGACCTGCTCCCGGGAGAGACCCAGTACTTC.

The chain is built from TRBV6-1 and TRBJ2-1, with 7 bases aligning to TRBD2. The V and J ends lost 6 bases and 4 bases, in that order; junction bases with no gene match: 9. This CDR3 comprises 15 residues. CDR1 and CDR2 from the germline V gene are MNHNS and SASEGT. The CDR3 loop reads CASRRTQAGYNEQFF. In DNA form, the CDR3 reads TGTGCCAGCAGACGAACCCAAGCGGGGTACAATGAGCAGTTCTTC.

CDR3 sequence (DNA): TGCAGTGCGAGGACTACAGAGCGGGTCTCCTACAATGAGCAGTTCTTC. Its protein is CSARTTERVSYNEQFF. The chain couples TRBV20-1 to TRBJ2-1; tentatively, D is TRBD2 (6 bases). This CDR3 spans 16 amino acids. The ends were cut back, 6 bases at V and 0 bases at J, with 18 bases in the middle. Germline lookup yields CDR1 DFQATT and CDR2 SNEGSKA (reference sequence).